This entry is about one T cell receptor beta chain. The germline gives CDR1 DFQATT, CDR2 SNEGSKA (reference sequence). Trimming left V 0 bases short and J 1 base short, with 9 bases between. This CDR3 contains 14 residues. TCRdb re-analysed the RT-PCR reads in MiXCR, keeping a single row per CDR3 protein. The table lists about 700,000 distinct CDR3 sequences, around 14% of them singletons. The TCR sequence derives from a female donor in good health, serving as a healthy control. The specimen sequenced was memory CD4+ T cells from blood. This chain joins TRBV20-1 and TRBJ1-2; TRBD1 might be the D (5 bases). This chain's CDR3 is CSAREMGGNYGYTF. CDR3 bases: TGCAGTGCTAGAGAAATGGGGGGTAACTATGGCTACACCTTC.